Each of the 5 T cell receptor beta chains below was sequenced from the same sample in a study of OX40 agonist ivuxolimab in advanced cancers. TCRdb keeps only in-frame clones here, not all; method: immunoSEQ multiplex PCR. Of about 58,000 clones in the sample, more than 70% were seen once. The material was CD4+ or CD8+ T cells sorted from blood, obtained in a trial of the OX40 agonist ivuxolimab. The receptors derive from an adult with an advanced solid tumor such as melanoma, head and neck, liver or kidney cancer.

The V and J genes are TRBV7-9 and TRBJ1-2, with D perhaps matching TRBD1 (6 bases). Germline loops: CDR1 SEHNR, CDR2 FQNEAQ (reference sequence). Between the trimmed V and J ends, which lost 0 bases and 3 bases, there was a span of 11 bases. The CDR3 length is 15 residues. The chain's CDR3 is CASSLAGRGDYGYTF. As DNA, the CDR3 is TGTGCCAGCAGCTTAGCGGGCAGGGGAGACTATGGCTACACCTTC.

The rearrangement uses TRBV9 and TRBJ1-2; D is perhaps TRBD1 (6 bases). The CDR3 spans 13 residues. Trimming took off 4 bases at V and 2 bases at J, with 9 bases between the two ends. Germline loops: CDR1 SGDLS, CDR2 YYNGEE. CDR3 nucleotides: TGTGCCAGCAGCCCACAGGGAAACTATGGCTACACCTTC. Translating it yields CASSPQGNYGYTF.

The genes are TRBV18 and TRBJ2-7, with 9 positions matching TRBD1. V shed 3 bases, J shed 4 bases, and the junction held 4 bases outside the gene matches. This CDR3 has 14 amino acids. Germline CDR1 is KGHSH and CDR2 is LQKENI. This CDR3 reads CASSPFGQGYEQYF. CDR3 DNA: TGTGCCAGCTCACCGTTCGGACAGGGGTACGAGCAGTACTTC. Full variable domain (missing parts from reference TRBV18 and TRBJ2-7): NAGVMQNPRHLVRRRGQEARLRCSPMKGHSHVYWYRQLPEEGLKFMVYLQKENIIDESGMPKERFSAEFPKEGPSILRIQQVVRGDSAAYFCASSPFGQGYEQYFGPGTRLTVT.

This clone was observed a single time. The chain recombines TRBV6-1 with TRBJ2-7; TRBD1 matches 7 bases. The V and J ends lost 10 bases and 3 bases, in that order; junction bases with no gene match: 9. From germline, CDR1 is MNHNS and CDR2 SASEGT. The CDR3 covers 13 residues. The CDR3 is CAIGRGRGYEQYF. The CDR3 nucleotides are TGTGCCATCGGAAGGGGGCGCGGCTACGAGCAGTACTTC.

The chain couples TRBV6-1 to TRBJ1-1; no definite D call. The V end lost 8 bases, the J end lost 3 bases, and 13 bases lay between the germline ends. There are 13 residues in the CDR3. Germline CDR1 MNHNS, CDR2 SASEGT. CDR3 coding DNA: TGTGCCAGCCTTTTGACAACTTACACTGAAGCTTTCTTT. It encodes CASLLTTYTEAFF.